This T cell receptor beta chain was recorded in a study of low-dose radiotherapy and immunotherapy resistance in tumors. Alpha and beta chains were covered, as first-strand cDNA relied on TRAV- and TRBV-specific primers. Both a constant-region primer and a V-primer adapter served to amplify TCRs across approximately 19 PCR cycles. One entry per CDR3 protein, called by TCRdb with MiXCR from the reads. The sample includes around 60,000 distinct CDR3 sequences, 20% to 25% of them seen just once. The ends were cut back, 5 bases at V and 6 bases at J, with 10 bases in the middle. The germline V gene has CDR1 SGHTA and CDR2 FQGTGA. The CDR3 spans 13 residues. Documented time point: after trial treatment. Treatment indicated: LDRT plus nivolumab, ipilimumab, low-dose cyclophosphamide and aspirin (RACIN trial).

The TCR comes from a male donor with prostate cancer. The specimen was PBMCs, collected after low-dose radiotherapy plus immunotherapy. The V gene is TRBV7-3, the J gene TRBJ2-2, with D hard to call. Here the CDR3 DNA reads TGTGCCAGCAGCGAAAGCCATTCCGGGGAGCTGTTTTTT. Translated: CASSESHSGELFF. Based on the CDR3 plus reference TRBV7-3 and TRBJ2-2, the full variable domain is GAGVSQTPSNKVTEKGKYVELRCDPISGHTALYWYRQSLGQGPEFLIYFQGTGAADDSGLPNDRFFAVRPEGSVSTLKIQRTERGDSAVYLCASSESHSGELFFGEGSRLTVL.